Listed below are T cell receptor beta chains from one sample, sequenced in a study of blood T cells in healthy people across ages. TCRdb ran MiXCR on the 5' RACE reads and lists one entry per CDR3 protein. In the table there are 650,000 to 1,000,000 distinct CDR3 sequences, about 34% of which are singletons. Sequencing was performed on blood. These receptors were collected from a man between 18 and 29 years old in good health. CDR3s leave out the opening cysteine and the closing phenylalanine or tryptophan.

cdr3_length: 13; v_call: TRBV12-3/TRBV12-4; cdr3_aa: ASSKNTGSSDEQY
cdr3_length: 12; v_call: TRBV20-1; cdr3_aa: SASKGAMNTEAF
cdr3_length: 14; v_call: TRBV6-6; cdr3_aa: ASSSPGRGSADTQY
cdr3_length: 12; v_call: TRBV20-1; cdr3_aa: SARPGASDYEQY
cdr3_length: 15; v_call: TRBV12-3/TRBV12-4; cdr3_aa: ASSLALTGNSNQPQH
cdr3_length: 14; v_call: TRBV28; cdr3_aa: ASSPRDALSTDTQY
cdr3_length: 14; v_call: TRBV5-1; cdr3_aa: ASSSSAGGRAETQY
cdr3_length: 13; v_call: TRBV5-1; cdr3_aa: ASSPSLDMINEQF
cdr3_length: 13; v_call: TRBV13; cdr3_aa: ASSSTQLPQGTQY
cdr3_length: 14; v_call: TRBV2; cdr3_aa: ASSPTSGGDTDTQY
cdr3_length: 14; v_call: TRBV3-1; cdr3_aa: ASSQDASGGQETQF
cdr3_length: 12; v_call: TRBV6-5; cdr3_aa: ASSGQGAHNEQF
cdr3_length: 16; v_call: TRBV20-1; cdr3_aa: SARDPRGQGGVYYGYT
cdr3_length: 14; v_call: TRBV4-3; cdr3_aa: ASSQAGGPGTGELF
cdr3_length: 11; v_call: TRBV13; cdr3_aa: ASSHGPRETQY
cdr3_length: 15; v_call: TRBV4-1; cdr3_aa: ASSRRPRDRVYNEQF
cdr3_length: 16; v_call: TRBV6-1; cdr3_aa: ASSSRLAGTGLPYEQY
cdr3_length: 11; v_call: TRBV27; cdr3_aa: ASSKSVNTEAF
cdr3_length: 11; v_call: TRBV27; cdr3_aa: ASSSPTGAGYT
cdr3_length: 12; v_call: TRBV4-3; cdr3_aa: ASSQGVYSYEQY
cdr3_length: 12; v_call: TRBV7-2; cdr3_aa: ASSTPTSKETQY
cdr3_length: 10; v_call: TRBV2; cdr3_aa: ASSDVGVEQY
cdr3_length: 14; v_call: TRBV24-1; cdr3_aa: ATSDPLGTNDNEQF
cdr3_length: 13; v_call: TRBV7-9; cdr3_aa: ASSGVGAPQDEQY
cdr3_length: 13; v_call: TRBV11-2; cdr3_aa: ASSLGAASGETQY
cdr3_length: 10; v_call: TRBV12-3/TRBV12-4; cdr3_aa: ASSHLNYGYT
cdr3_length: 13; v_call: TRBV5-1; cdr3_aa: ASSLVRDSYNEQF
cdr3_length: 12; v_call: TRBV7-2; cdr3_aa: ASSLATNTGELF
cdr3_length: 17; v_call: TRBV14; cdr3_aa: ASSQDWAGTEPSTDTQY
cdr3_length: 15; v_call: TRBV20-1; cdr3_aa: SARDFLGTRNTDTQY
cdr3_length: 14; v_call: TRBV20-1; cdr3_aa: SAGGGGTMDPNEQF
cdr3_length: 13; v_call: TRBV10-3; cdr3_aa: AISLGQGVADTQY
cdr3_length: 10; v_call: TRBV5-1; cdr3_aa: AGSLKGDTQY
cdr3_length: 11; v_call: TRBV9; cdr3_aa: ASGPPQGGKLF
cdr3_length: 13; v_call: TRBV15; cdr3_aa: ATSSGQGIYNEQY
cdr3_length: 11; v_call: TRBV20-1; cdr3_aa: SSITRASYEQY
cdr3_length: 13; v_call: TRBV7-9; cdr3_aa: ASSLASYRGIGYT
cdr3_length: 11; v_call: TRBV10-3; cdr3_aa: AISDREEVGYT